These 5 T cell receptor beta chains were all obtained from the same sample, sequenced in a study of patients and donors after allogeneic stem cell transplantation. TCRdb analysed the RT-PCR reads with MiXCR anew, one entry per CDR3 protein. The sample records over 350,000 distinct CDR3 sequences, 16% being singletons. The sequenced material came from blood, either unsorted or a sorted T cell fraction (not recorded which). These receptors were collected from a human donor who was either an allogeneic HSCT recipient or a stem cell or donor lymphocyte infusion donor (not recorded which). It is not recorded whose cells these are; they may come from a transplant donor.

This clonotype has just a few counts. V usage is TRBV11-1 and J usage is TRBJ1-6; D might be TRBD1 (5 bases). Trimming removed 2 bases from V and 0 bases from J, with 14 bases in between. This CDR3 is 18 amino acids long. Germline CDR1 SGHAT, CDR2 FQDESV (reference sequence). CDR3 region: CASSLTTWGSSYNSPLHF. Here the CDR3 DNA reads TGTGCCAGCAGCTTAACAACATGGGGCAGCTCCTATAATTCACCCCTCCACTTT.

This clonotype has a handful of counts. Germline and junction disagree at one end, which may indicate a read error. The chain employs TRBV12-3 or TRBV12-4 and TRBJ1-5; 7 nucleotides agree with TRBD1. The CDR3 is 13 amino acids. This CDR3 reads CASRETGRQLQHF. The CDR3 coding sequence is TGTGCCAGCAGAGAGACAGGGCGCCAGCTCCAGCATTTT.

The chain is built from TRBV6-5 and TRBJ2-5, with D uncertain. The V gene's germline CDR1 is MNHEY and CDR2 SVGAGI. The V and J ends lost 2 bases and 9 bases respectively, with 7 bases between them. This CDR3 contains 11 residues. The CDR3 protein is CASSYGKAQYF. The CDR3 DNA is TGTGCCAGCAGTTACGGGAAGGCCCAGTACTTC.

The rearrangement links TRBV12-3 or TRBV12-4 to TRBJ1-5, with D perhaps TRBD1 (6 bases). The length of the CDR3 is 15 residues. V lost 5 bases and J lost 4, with 15 bases in between. This chain's CDR3 is CASSLDRSPNQPQHF. The CDR3 bases are TGTGCCAGCAGTCTCGACAGGAGTCCTAATCAGCCCCAGCATTTT.

The chain joins TRBV5-1 to TRBJ1-1; 9 positions match TRBD1. From germline, CDR1 is SGHRS and CDR2 YFSETQ. Losses at the gene ends were 4 bases for V and 3 bases for J; bases not matched to a gene: 4. CDR3 length: 14 residues. The CDR3 DNA sequence: TGCGCCAGCAGCAGGGACAGGGTATACACTGAAGCTTTCTTT. Amino acid sequence: CASSRDRVYTEAFF.